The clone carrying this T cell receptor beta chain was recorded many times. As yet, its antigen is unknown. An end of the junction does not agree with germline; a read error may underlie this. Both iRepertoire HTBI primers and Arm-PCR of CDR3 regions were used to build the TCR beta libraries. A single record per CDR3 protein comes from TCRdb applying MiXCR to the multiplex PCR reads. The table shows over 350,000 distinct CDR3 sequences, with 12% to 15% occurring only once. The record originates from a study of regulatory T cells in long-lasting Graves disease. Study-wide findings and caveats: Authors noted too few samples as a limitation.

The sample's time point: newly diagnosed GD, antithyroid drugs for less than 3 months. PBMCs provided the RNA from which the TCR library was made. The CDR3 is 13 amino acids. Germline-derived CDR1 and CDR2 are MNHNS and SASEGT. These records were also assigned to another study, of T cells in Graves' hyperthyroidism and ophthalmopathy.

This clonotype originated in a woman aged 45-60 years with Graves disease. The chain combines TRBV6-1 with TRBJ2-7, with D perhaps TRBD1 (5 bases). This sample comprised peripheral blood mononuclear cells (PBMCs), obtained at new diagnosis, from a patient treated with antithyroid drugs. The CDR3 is CASRARAGREQYF. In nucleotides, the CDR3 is TGTGCAAGCAGGGCCCGGGCCGGGCGCGAGCAGTACTTC.